Listed below are T cell receptor beta chains from one sample, sequenced in a study of T cell responses to AZD1222 COVID-19 vaccine. Measured with immunoSEQ multiplex PCR; TCRdb has only the in-frame clones, and not every one. This sample carries about 160,000 clones, 80% to 90% of them seen once, and the ten largest clones take 6.9%. The source was peripheral blood, collected on day 0 of AZD1222 vaccination. The source of these receptors is an adult in good health. Both conserved end residues are part of each CDR3. Fields, in order: D gene, J gene, CDR3 length, clone size, V gene, CDR3 DNA, CDR3 protein. A D gene is named only where the DNA matches it firmly. Clone size is stated in some rows and not others, as once, few, many or a class when expanded.

. TRBJ2-2 14 . TRBV24-1 TGTGCCACCAGTGGCCGCCTGGGGACCGGGGAGCTGTTTTTT CATSGRLGTGELFF
. TRBJ2-1 17 once TRBV4-1 TGCGCCAGCAGCCAAGAGGAAGGGGGGACAGCTTACAATGAGCAGTTCTTC CASSQEEGGTAYNEQFF
TRBD2 TRBJ2-3 18 few TRBV4-2 TGTGCCAGCAGCCAAGAGGGCAGGCGGGGGGGCTCCGCAGATACGCAGTATTTT CASSQEGRRGGSADTQYF
. TRBJ2-3 17 . TRBV5-1 TGCGCCAGCAGCTTGGGGGGGCAGACTCCTAGCACAGATACGCAGTATTTT CASSLGGQTPSTDTQYF
. TRBJ2-6 15 . TRBV9 TGTGCCAGCAGCGTAACTCTCTCTGGGGCCAACGTCCTGACTTTC CASSVTLSGANVLTF
. TRBJ2-3 16 . TRBV30 TGTGCCTGGAGCGGTGTTTTTGGGAGCTACACAGATACGCAGTATTTT CAWSGVFGSYTDTQYF
. TRBJ2-7 16 . TRBV11-2 TGTGCCAGCAGCTTAGGGGCAGGTACACCGACCTACGAGCAGTACTTC CASSLGAGTPTYEQYF
. TRBJ2-5 13 . TRBV5-4 TGTGCCAGCAGCCCCCAACGGGACGAGTCTCGGTACTTC CASSPQRDESRYF
TRBD2 TRBJ2-5 15 . TRBV5-4 TGTGCCAGCAGTCTTAGCGGGGACCTCCAAGAGACCCAGTACTTC CASSLSGDLQETQYF
. TRBJ2-2 13 . TRBV3-1/TRBV3-2 TGTGCCAGCAGCCTGGAGGGGACAGGGGAGCTGTTTTTT CASSLEGTGELFF
. TRBJ2-2 15 . TRBV9 TGTGCCAGCAGCGTGGGACCCCTGAACACCGGGGAGCTGTTTTTT CASSVGPLNTGELFF
. TRBJ2-7 14 . TRBV7-2 TGTGCCAGCAGCTTAGCGGGGAAACCGTACGAGCAGTACTTC CASSLAGKPYEQYF
. TRBJ2-2 14 . TRBV7-3 TGTGCCAGCAGCTCGCCAGGGAACACCGGGGAGCTGTTTTTT CASSSPGNTGELFF
TRBD2 TRBJ2-7 15 . TRBV4-3 TGCGCCAGCAGCCAAGGGCGGGGGGGATCCTACGAGCAGTACTTC CASSQGRGGSYEQYF
. TRBJ1-1 13 . TRBV5-1 TGCGCCAGCAGCGGGGGACATGGGACTGAAGCTTTCTTT CASSGGHGTEAFF
. TRBJ1-4 16 once TRBV7-6 TGTGCCAGCAGCTTAGCCGGGGGAACAACTAATGAAAAACTGTTTTTT CASSLAGGTTNEKLFF
. TRBJ2-3 13 once TRBV2 TGTGCCAGCAGTGACGGGTTCGCAGATACGCAGTATTTT CASSDGFADTQYF
. TRBJ2-7 13 . TRBV2 TGTGCCAGCCGGTCCTGGCAAACCTACGAGCAGTACTTC CASRSWQTYEQYF
TRBD1 TRBJ1-2 13 once TRBV7-8 TGTGCCAGCAGCTTTGCAGGGGGCTTTGGCTACACCTTC CASSFAGGFGYTF
. TRBJ1-1 14 . TRBV6-5 TGTGCCAGCAGTCCACTCGGAGGGAGCACTGAAGCTTTCTTT CASSPLGGSTEAFF
. TRBJ1-5 14 once TRBV7-2 TGTGCCAGCAGCTTAGTGGTCGGTTCGAGGGTCTTGCATTTT CASSLVVGSRVLHF
TRBD2 TRBJ2-1 15 . TRBV19 TGTGCCAGTAGTATTGGTAGCGGGGGGGGCAATGAGCAGTTCTTC CASSIGSGGGNEQFF
. TRBJ2-1 11 . TRBV7-9 TGTGCCTGTGCGGGGTACAATGAGCAGTTCTTC CACAGYNEQFF
TRBD2 TRBJ2-5 16 . TRBV7-8 TGTGCCAGCACTGGCGTCAAGCGGGGGGGCATAGAGACCCAGTACTTC CASTGVKRGGIETQYF
. TRBJ2-1 16 . TRBV11-2 TGTGCCAGCAGCCCCGGAGTCCGCGGGTCCTACAATGAGCAGTTCTTC CASSPGVRGSYNEQFF
TRBD1 TRBJ1-6 15 . TRBV3-1/TRBV3-2 TGTGCCAGCAGCCAAGATTGGACAGGGGGCTTTATACTCCACTTT CASSQDWTGGFILHF
TRBD1 TRBJ1-1 14 . TRBV6-5 TGTGCCAGCAGCCTCAACAGGGGAAACACTGAAGCTTTCTTT CASSLNRGNTEAFF
. TRBJ1-1 14 . TRBV19 TGTGCCAGTAGTATGGGGGTCGAGAACACTGAAGCTTTCTTT CASSMGVENTEAFF
TRBD2 TRBJ2-1 18 once TRBV9 TGTGCCAGCAGCGTAGGGGTCGCGGGAGCGGGCGATAACAATGAGCAGTTCTTC CASSVGVAGAGDNNEQFF
TRBD2 TRBJ2-3 16 . TRBV7-2 TGTGCCAGCAGCTTAGATGTAGCGGGGGGAGCAGATACGCAGTATTTT CASSLDVAGGADTQYF
. TRBJ1-1 14 . TRBV9 TGTGCCAGCAGCGTAGAAGTCAGAGCCACTGAAGCTTTCTTT CASSVEVRATEAFF
. TRBJ2-1 11 once TRBV6-5 TGTGCCACGACAGGAGACAATGAGCAGTTCTTC CATTGDNEQFF
. TRBJ1-1 15 . TRBV4-1 TGCGCCAGCAGCCAAGACAGGGGCACGAACACTGAAGCTTTCTTT CASSQDRGTNTEAFF
. TRBJ2-1 15 . TRBV13 TGTGCCAGCAGCTTAGGTCAGGGGCACTACAATGAGCAGTTCTTC CASSLGQGHYNEQFF
. TRBJ1-1 13 . TRBV2 TGTGCCAGCAGGGACAGAGGGGGGACTGAAGCTTTCTTT CASRDRGGTEAFF
. TRBJ2-1 12 once TRBV6-5 TGTGCCAGCAGAAACGTGAGGAATGAGCAGTTCTTC CASRNVRNEQFF
. TRBJ1-2 15 . TRBV5-4 TGTGCCAGCTGCGAAGACCCCAGGGCTGGCTATGGCTACACCTTC CASCEDPRAGYGYTF
. TRBJ1-5 12 . TRBV7-2 TGTGCCAGCAGCGTAGACGCTCAGCCCCAGCATTTT CASSVDAQPQHF
. TRBJ2-3 14 . TRBV5-4 TGTGCCAGCAGCCCAGGACGGAGCACAGATACGCAGTATTTT CASSPGRSTDTQYF
. TRBJ1-1 14 . TRBV18 TGTGCCAGCTCACCTCAGGAGTTCGGGACTGAAGCTTTCTTT CASSPQEFGTEAFF
. TRBJ1-4 14 . TRBV28 TGTGCCACCACAGGAGGGAGGAGAAATGAAAAACTGTTTTTT CATTGGRRNEKLFF
TRBD1 TRBJ2-2 14 once TRBV12-5 TGTGCTAGTGGTTTGGGACAGGGGGGCGGGGAGCTGTTTTTT CASGLGQGGGELFF
TRBD2 TRBJ2-1 15 . TRBV6-1 TGTGCCAGCAGTTTTCGGGCTAGCGGGGGCCATGAGCAGTTCTTC CASSFRASGGHEQFF
TRBD2 TRBJ2-1 19 . TRBV4-1 TGCGCCAGCAGCCAAGACGTAGGTAGCGGGGCTCTCAGCGTCAATGAGCAGTTCTTC CASSQDVGSGALSVNEQFF